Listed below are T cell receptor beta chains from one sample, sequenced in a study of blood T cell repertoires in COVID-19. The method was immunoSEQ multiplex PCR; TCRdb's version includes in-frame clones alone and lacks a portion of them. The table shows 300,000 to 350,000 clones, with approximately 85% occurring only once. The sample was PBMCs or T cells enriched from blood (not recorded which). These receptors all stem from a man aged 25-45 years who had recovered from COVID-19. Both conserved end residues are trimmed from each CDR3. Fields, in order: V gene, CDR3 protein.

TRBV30,AWSGDREAF
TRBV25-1,ASSKTGLETQY
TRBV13,ASSSVAGGHQETQY
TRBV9,ASSPRTGPEGAQY
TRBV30,AWGGTANYGYT
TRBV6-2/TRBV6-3,ASSTPGQLDNEQF
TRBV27,ASSSATRTEAF
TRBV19,ASSPRRAEAF
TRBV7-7,ASSLRENTEAF
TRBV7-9,ASSFSSQSPKYNEQF